This is a list of T cell receptor beta chains from one sample in a study of somatic mutations in cytotoxic T cells in rheumatoid arthritis. TCRdb keeps only in-frame clones here, not all; method: immunoSEQ multiplex PCR. The data contain 7,400 or so clones, roughly nine tenths of them seen just once; the ten biggest clones take up roughly 25%. Sequenced: CD8+ T cells sorted from blood. The origin of the receptors is a woman in her sixties or seventies with rheumatoid arthritis. Each CDR3 is given without its conserved first and last residue. Fields, in order: V gene, CDR3 length, CDR3 protein.

V gene: TRBV27; CDR3 length: 12; CDR3 protein: ASSRRQGRNEQF
V gene: TRBV27; CDR3 length: 10; CDR3 protein: ASRTGGWGYT
V gene: TRBV11-2; CDR3 length: 10; CDR3 protein: ASRSGSYEQY
V gene: TRBV6-6; CDR3 length: 11; CDR3 protein: ASSPDSLYGYT
V gene: TRBV5-4; CDR3 length: 12; CDR3 protein: ASSWTGDTDMQY
V gene: TRBV7-2; CDR3 length: 14; CDR3 protein: ASRDRGAPRSYEQY
V gene: TRBV4-3; CDR3 length: 14; CDR3 protein: ASSPIPDSANYGYT
V gene: TRBV5-6; CDR3 length: 12; CDR3 protein: ASSLGQGRDTQY
V gene: TRBV9; CDR3 length: 13; CDR3 protein: ASSGRGGGNSPLH
V gene: TRBV19; CDR3 length: 13; CDR3 protein: ASSFSGTATSEQY
V gene: TRBV13; CDR3 length: 13; CDR3 protein: ASSLEGDRANIQY
V gene: TRBV4-2; CDR3 length: 13; CDR3 protein: ASSGAGFSNSPLH
V gene: TRBV13; CDR3 length: 13; CDR3 protein: ASSLGGLGGTEAF
V gene: TRBV6-6; CDR3 length: 10; CDR3 protein: ASGQSTDTQY
V gene: TRBV2; CDR3 length: 12; CDR3 protein: ASTEGQIVEGYT
V gene: TRBV30; CDR3 length: 11; CDR3 protein: AWSSNPVETQY
V gene: TRBV29-1; CDR3 length: 13; CDR3 protein: SVALRTGTTGELF
V gene: TRBV2; CDR3 length: 11; CDR3 protein: AIATGGGYIQY
V gene: TRBV7-8; CDR3 length: 12; CDR3 protein: ASSLAGEAYEQY
V gene: TRBV5-8; CDR3 length: 12; CDR3 protein: ASSLVGSNQPQH
V gene: TRBV4-1; CDR3 length: 15; CDR3 protein: ASSQDVRTGAGEKLF
V gene: TRBV5-6; CDR3 length: 13; CDR3 protein: ASSLVGGGIEKLF
V gene: TRBV18; CDR3 length: 13; CDR3 protein: ASRDPRDFGTEAF
V gene: TRBV6-1; CDR3 length: 12; CDR3 protein: ASSLLGGSGELF
V gene: TRBV12-5; CDR3 length: 14; CDR3 protein: ASGSRIGATNEKLF
V gene: TRBV15; CDR3 length: 15; CDR3 protein: ATSRDRDFYSNQPQH
V gene: TRBV16; CDR3 length: 8; CDR3 protein: ASYRGEAF
V gene: TRBV7-8; CDR3 length: 12; CDR3 protein: ASSLEAGYNEQF
V gene: TRBV10-3; CDR3 length: 13; CDR3 protein: AIRPTGTSRETQY
V gene: TRBV6-1; CDR3 length: 12; CDR3 protein: ASSKGQGNTEAF
V gene: TRBV4-2; CDR3 length: 17; CDR3 protein: ASSQPGTGLLSGANVLT
V gene: TRBV7-8; CDR3 length: 13; CDR3 protein: ASSLFTSSTGELF
V gene: TRBV11-3; CDR3 length: 10; CDR3 protein: ASSLGQTEAF
V gene: TRBV10-2; CDR3 length: 14; CDR3 protein: ASSDRGRTVLYEQY
V gene: TRBV11-3; CDR3 length: 13; CDR3 protein: ASSVIGGGGNEQF
V gene: TRBV7-6; CDR3 length: 12; CDR3 protein: ASSLQETSYEQY
V gene: TRBV6-5; CDR3 length: 13; CDR3 protein: ASSKDSPSTDTQY
V gene: TRBV6-4; CDR3 length: 12; CDR3 protein: ASSALAEADTQY
V gene: TRBV29-1; CDR3 length: 11; CDR3 protein: SVEGGTATEAF
V gene: TRBV9; CDR3 length: 13; CDR3 protein: ASSTSGTHNEKLF
V gene: TRBV12-1; CDR3 length: 12; CDR3 protein: ASSQATSTDTQY
V gene: TRBV7-6; CDR3 length: 14; CDR3 protein: ASSSTAVTGDTEAF
V gene: TRBV6-1; CDR3 length: 12; CDR3 protein: ASSPMGIQGEQY
V gene: TRBV5-1; CDR3 length: 15; CDR3 protein: ASSSTGTLNDTGELF
V gene: TRBV19; CDR3 length: 13; CDR3 protein: ASSLGQGTFYEQY
V gene: TRBV6-5; CDR3 length: 13; CDR3 protein: ASSSLVASTDTQY
V gene: TRBV27; CDR3 length: 15; CDR3 protein: ASSFSLGDRDSYEQY
V gene: TRBV6-1; CDR3 length: 13; CDR3 protein: ASSEAAGNSEKLF
V gene: TRBV9; CDR3 length: 12; CDR3 protein: ASSVGAQPYEQY
V gene: TRBV10-3; CDR3 length: 11; CDR3 protein: ATWEQGVETQY
V gene: TRBV6-7; CDR3 length: 13; CDR3 protein: ASSYRDRGLYEQY
V gene: TRBV7-9; CDR3 length: 10; CDR3 protein: ASSPGQLQQY
V gene: TRBV13; CDR3 length: 11; CDR3 protein: ASSVQGGYGYT